The 6 T cell receptor beta chains below all came from one sample that was sequenced in a study of T cell repertoires in cytomegalovirus infection. These receptors are not linked to any known antigen. TCRdb independently ran MiXCR on the reads; one entry per CDR3 protein. The sample yields roughly 500,000 distinct CDR3 sequences, about 33% seen once. The sample in question was cultured PBMCs, obtained from culture after CMV antigen stimulation. The receptors shown here come from a human donor in good health (CMV status not recorded). Some clones in this sample may be carry-over from other donors' samples.

The chain couples TRBV5-1 to TRBJ2-6; D may be TRBD1 or TRBD2 (6 bases each). V lost 4 bases to trimming and J lost 4 bases, with 15 bases between them. This CDR3 contains 16 residues. CDR1 and CDR2 from the germline V gene are SGHRS and YFSETQ. CDR3 DNA sequence: TGCGCCAGCAGCATGGATCGGGGGCTCGGGGCCAACGTCCTGACTTTC. It translates to CASSMDRGLGANVLTF.

In its sample, this clonotype was seen a few times. The DNA for the CDR3 is TGTGCCAGCCAAAGCGGGAGTCTGCCCTACAATGAGCAGTTCTTC. Translated: CASQSGSLPYNEQFF. The chain joins TRBV27 to TRBJ2-1; TRBD2 matches 8 bases. The CDR3 runs to 15 residues. The ends lost 8 bases at V and 2 bases at J; junction bases unmatched: 8. In germline, CDR1 is MNHEY, CDR2 SMNVEV (reference sequence).

The gene calls are TRBV4-2 and TRBJ1-2; 7 nucleotides align to TRBD1. Germline values: CDR1 LGHNA, CDR2 YNFKEQ. The CDR3 length is 15 residues. The ends lost 0 bases at V and 4 bases at J; junction bases unmatched: 5. The CDR3 coding sequence is TGTGCCAGCAGCCAAGATGGGACAGAGGCCTATGGCTACACCTTC. Protein sequence: CASSQDGTEAYGYTF.

This clonotype appeared a few times. V usage is TRBV7-9 and J usage is TRBJ1-2, with D uncertain. The CDR3 sequence is 14 residues long. The germline V gene has CDR1 SEHNR and CDR2 FQNEAQ (reference sequence). Trimming removed 5 bases at V and 3 bases at J, with 13 bases between. CDR3 sequence: CASSGTVADYGYTF. The CDR3 region has the DNA TGTGCCAGCAGCGGTACAGTCGCGGACTATGGCTACACCTTC.

This rearrangement joins TRBV29-1 to TRBJ2-5; TRBD1 aligns across 7 bases. Trimming removed 4 bases from V and 1 base from J; junction bases left unmatched: 3. CDR1 and CDR2 (germline): SQVTM, ANQGSEA. The CDR3 is 13 residues long. The CDR3 nucleotides read TGCAGCGTTGTACAGGGGCCCCAAGAGACCCAGTACTTC. It is translated as CSVVQGPQETQYF.

This clonotype was found a few times. The V and J genes are TRBV12-3 or TRBV12-4 and TRBJ2-1; D unresolved. The CDR3 runs to 10 residues. The germline V and J ends were trimmed by 1 base and 12 bases, with 4 bases remaining between them. The DNA for the CDR3 is TGTGCCAGCAGTTTAGGGGCGCAGTTCTTC. This codes for CASSLGAQFF.